These 9 T cell receptor beta chains were all obtained from the same sample, sequenced in a study of early T cells in non-severe SARS-CoV-2 infection. TCRdb independently ran MiXCR on the 5' RACE reads; one entry per CDR3 protein. The data show around 77,000 distinct CDR3 sequences, with roughly 12% seen just once and around a sixth held by the top ten. The input for sequencing was whole blood, taken at baseline. These receptors were taken from an adult who was a healthcare worker with PCR-confirmed SARS-CoV-2 infection or an uninfected control (not recorded which). The donor label of this sample is uncertain.

A few counts support this clonotype. The gene calls are TRBV18 and TRBJ1-2, with D possibly TRBD1 on 6 matching bases. CDR1 and CDR2 from the germline V gene are KGHSH and LQKENI. The CDR3 runs 14 residues. The V gene lost 3 bases and the J gene lost 4 bases, with 12 bases spanning the gap. The CDR3 region is CASSPYRDGYGYTF. Here the CDR3 DNA reads TGTGCCAGCTCACCGTACAGGGACGGCTATGGCTACACCTTC.

The genes are TRBV5-6 and TRBJ1-4, with D unclear. The CDR3 spans 12 residues. Trimming took 2 bases from V and 7 from J, leaving 6 bases between them. Germline CDR1 reads SGHDT; CDR2 reads YYEEEE. CDR3 sequence (DNA): TGTGCCAGCAGCTTTGACCGTGAAAAACTGTTTTTT. It encodes CASSFDREKLFF.

Many counts were recorded for this clonotype. The chain combines TRBV27 with TRBJ2-7, with 9 bases aligning to TRBD2. Per germline, CDR1 MNHEY and CDR2 SMNVEV (reference sequence). The CDR3 length is 14 residues. The junction had 2 bases not matched to a gene; V was cut back by 5 bases and J by 0 bases. Written as DNA, the CDR3 is TGTGCCAGCAGTCTTAGCGGGAGCTCCTACGAGCAGTACTTC. It specifies CASSLSGSSYEQYF.

This chain uses TRBV7-2 with TRBJ2-1; 8 positions agree with TRBD1. The CDR3 runs to 14 residues. The germline V gene encodes CDR1 SGHTA and CDR2 FQGNSA. V was pared by 6 bases and J by 6 bases, with 7 bases of the junction left unmatched. Here the CDR3 DNA reads TGTGCCAGCAGGCCCGGACAGGGAGTCAATGAGCAGTTCTTC. Translating gives CASRPGQGVNEQFF. Combining the CDR3 with reference TRBV7-2 and TRBJ2-1 gives the whole variable domain GAGVSQSPSNKVTEKGKDVELRCDPISGHTALYWYRQSLGQGLEFLIYFQGNSAPDKSGLPSDRFSAERTGGSVSTLTIQRTQQEDSAVYLCASRPGQGVNEQFFGPGTRLTVL.

This chain links TRBV5-6 with TRBJ1-5; weak D call: TRBD1 (6 bases). Germline V CDR1 and CDR2: SGHDT, YYEEEE. This CDR3 is 15 amino acids long. V was pared by 6 bases and J by 6 bases, with 19 bases between. DNA for the CDR3: TGTGCCAGCACCTTTGGAATAGGGGGGATTCAGCCCCAGCATTTT. It encodes CASTFGIGGIQPQHF.

In this sample, this clonotype turned up a few times. The chain recombines TRBV20-1 with TRBJ2-3; D unresolved. The V and J ends lost 0 bases and 8 bases respectively, with 6 bases between them. Per germline, CDR1 DFQATT and CDR2 SNEGSKA (reference sequence). The CDR3 extends over 11 amino acids. CDR3 sequence: CSARDKVTQYF. The CDR3 DNA sequence: TGCAGTGCTAGAGATAAGGTTACGCAGTATTTT.

This clonotype appeared a few times. The chain combines TRBV10-1 with TRBJ2-3; TRBD1 might be the D (6 bases). V lost 8 bases and J 0 bases, leaving 18 bases between the germline ends. This CDR3 has 16 amino acids. Germline CDR1 WNHNN, CDR2 SYGVQD (reference sequence). Here the CDR3 reads CASQEGARGSTDTQYF. Here the CDR3 DNA reads TGCGCCAGCCAGGAAGGAGCGAGGGGGAGCACAGATACGCAGTATTTT.

This clonotype was counted at least ten times. The rearrangement joins TRBV5-1 to TRBJ2-1; TRBD2 matches at 8 bases. This CDR3 is built from 15 residues. The trim removed 4 bases at V and 8 bases at J, leaving 11 bases unmatched. The germline gives CDR1 SGHRS, CDR2 YFSETQ. As DNA, the CDR3 is TGCGCCAGCAGCGCGGGGGGCGGGAGTAACGATGAGCAGTTCTTC. This gives the protein CASSAGGGSNDEQFF.

Only a few counts were recorded for this clonotype. This chain uses TRBV4-3 with TRBJ1-1; weak D call: TRBD1 (6 bases). This CDR3 has 16 amino acids. Trimming stripped 1 base from V and 0 bases from J, with 12 bases between. The germline CDR1 and CDR2 sequences are LGHNA and YSLEER. CDR3 DNA sequence: TGCGCCAGCAGCCAAGTATTTGGGGACATGAACACTGAAGCTTTCTTT. Its translation: CASSQVFGDMNTEAFF.